The entry that follows covers one T cell receptor (beta chain) sequence. Its antigen is not yet known. No base-level quality is on record; no much larger clone is a single base apart. The receptor library was made with 5' RACE. Sequencing relied on a NextSeq 500. In the TCR library protocol, a unique molecular identifier was attached to each TCR cDNA molecule so that PCR and sequencing errors could be corrected. In the source study's methods: Decombinator tools were used for TCR identification, UMI-based error correction and CDR3 extraction. TCRs above a frequency of 2 per 1,000, corresponding to the top 1% of the tumor frequency distribution, were defined as expanded. Expanded tumor TCRs statistically deemed absent (corrected P<0.05) from at least one tumor region were classed as regional, and all other expanded tumor TCRs were classed as ubiquitous. Renyi diversity was computed with the R vegan package after each repertoire had been subsampled 100 times to 5,000 TCRs. CDR3 similarity networks were built from amino acid triplet string-kernel similarity, with CDR3s being connected when pairwise similarity was above 0.82. TCRdb reanalyzed the raw reads on its own, using fastp at Q25 for trimming and MiXCR for clone calling, and kept in-frame beta chains. Identical CDR3 proteins give one entry, which carries the most common genes and DNA. TCRdb's processing, not the authors' own work, is the source of the V and J calls. The table for this sample lists around 2,500 distinct CDR3 sequences; under 55% of them were counted only once. About a fifth of the sample belongs to the ten largest clones.

This entry is derived from a study of spatial heterogeneity in lung cancer (dated by TCRdb to 2018 to 2020). Background for the entire study: More beta-chain than alpha-chain transcripts were consistently detected, likely reflecting higher beta-chain transcript abundance. Both alpha and beta chains were TCR-sequenced in samples taken at surgery, namely 220 tumor regions, fewer than 80 matched nontumor lung samples and 45 to 60 PBMC samples. TCR alpha and beta repertoires were quantitatively compared across multiple tumor regions, matched nontumor lung and blood in non-small cell lung cancer. In the raw uncorrected reads, each unique combination of TCR and UMI appeared on average more than ten times. A strong correlation was found between TCR transcript counts in tumor regions and a T cell transcriptional module score from matched bulk RNA-seq. Nonsynonymous mutation counts, determined by whole-exome sequencing of tumor tissue, were related to TCR repertoire features. Broad study findings and their caveats: Counts of ubiquitous and regional expanded TCRs were found to correlate with counts of ubiquitous and regional nonsynonymous mutations, respectively. Additional single-cell paired TCR alpha and beta sequencing was considered necessary to confirm, at a functional level, the hypothesis that regional TCRs recognize regional mutations. The tumor nonsynonymous mutation count correlated with the number of expanded alpha and beta TCRs within the tumor. Estimated TCR-seq coverage of tumor T cells was only roughly 7% for alpha chains and about 12% for beta chains.

The time point label of this sample denotes: sample taken at primary tumor resection. Donors were around 69 patients with early-stage, untreated non-small cell lung cancer from the lung TRACERx cohort. Without any cell sorting, TCR sequencing was performed on whole RNA extracted either from tumor and nontumor lung tissue or from cryopreserved PBMC samples. Only patients with enough RNA available from two or more tumor regions were chosen for TCR sequencing. A lung pathologist reviewed the tumor and adjacent nontumor lung specimens before the specimens were selected. There are 14 amino acids in the CDR3, from cysteine to phenylalanine inclusive. Only the CDR3 DNA stays, 42 bases, in frame from base 1. V loses 3 bases at its end and J loses 5 bases; junction bases beyond the gene matches: 3.

Sequencing was performed on lung tumor tissue, taken at surgery. The V and J segments used are TRBV12-3 or TRBV12-4 and TRBJ2-2; 7 nucleotides in the junction match TRBD2. This clonotype originated in a male donor with early-stage non-small cell lung cancer. This receptor carries the CDR3 CASSFLGGTGELFF. DNA sequence: TGTGCCAGCAGTTTCCTCGGGGGGACCGGGGAGCTGTTTTTT.